The present TCR beta chain was sequenced within a study of Graves' ophthalmopathy and Graves' hyperthyroidism. For this clonotype: The antigen is not known.

RNA transcripts provided the template for amplifying TCR beta CDR3 regions. An opening RT-PCR round employed HTBI primers and preceded a second-round multiplex PCR. MiXCR, run by TCRdb on the multiplex PCR reads, gives a single entry per CDR3 protein. The sample yields about 700,000 distinct CDR3 sequences, around 40% seen once. Diagnosis was based on clinical symptoms, serum thyroxine, TRAb, thyroid ultrasound and orbital computed tomography. Trimming took off 5 bases at V and 3 bases at J, with 13 bases between the two ends. The CDR3 has 15 residues. From germline, CDR1 is LNHDA and CDR2 SQIVND (reference sequence). General study results and limits: Blood samples also showed most expanded thyroid clonotypes exceeding 0.001 frequency. Ophthalmopathy and stable hyperthyroidism were discriminated by a 13-signature model, with about 90% sensitivity and around 81% specificity.

The TCR was taken from an adult man with Graves' ophthalmopathy. V is TRBV19 and J is TRBJ2-2; D unresolved. The sample was peripheral blood. The chain's CDR3 is CASSEIDGHTGELFF. CDR3 nucleotides: TGTGCCAGTAGTGAGATAGACGGGCACACCGGGGAGCTGTTTTTT.